This T cell receptor (beta chain) was identified in a study of molecular identifiers for immune sequencing clone quantification. Naive CD8 T cells were sorted as CD8+CD4-CCR7+CD45RA+. TCRdb used MiXCR to reprocess the PCR reads, holding one entry per CDR3 protein. The table lists some 8,500 distinct CDR3 sequences, roughly an eighth of them singletons. Details on this clonotype: Its specificity is unknown. This may come from a read error, since a much larger clone is one base off.

Study-wide findings and caveats: Clones of above 20 RNA copies carried over 99% of effector molecules; in naive cells they carried under 1%. Should identical TCR molecules share a barcode, the sizes of highly expanded clones could be underestimated.

The CDR3 spans 14 residues. Trimming removed 7 bases at V and 7 bases at J, with 17 bases between. The origin of this receptor is a human donor in good health. Some libraries in this study had Jurkat cell RNA spiked in. Sample: naive CD8+ T cells from blood, with Jurkat cell RNA spiked in. As for subset: FACS-sorted CD8+CD4-CCR7+CD45RA+ naive T cells. The chain combines TRBV12-3 or TRBV12-4 with TRBJ2-1; possibly TRBD2 for D (6 bases). The CDR3 sequence: CASTPSRGANEQFF. The CDR3 DNA follows: TGTGCCAGCACCCCCTCCCGCGGGGCAAATGAGCAGTTCTTC.